This is a list of T cell receptor beta chains from one sample in a study of blood T cell repertoires in COVID-19. This table comes from immunoSEQ multiplex PCR, and its TCRdb copy is limited to in-frame clones, with some not included. The sample gives roughly 150,000 clones, 84% of which show up once; roughly 3.9% is in the top ten. The source material was PBMCs or T cells enriched from blood (not recorded which). These receptors were obtained from a man aged 50 to 59 in a cohort exposed to, infected with or recovered from COVID-19 (not recorded which). Each CDR3 is given with its conserved first and last residue. The D gene is left open where the match is weak. Clone size is not always given. Where it is, it says once, few, many or a class for expanded clones.

CDR3aa	CDR3nt	abundance	v_gene	j_gene	d_gene
CASSLTNPAGVSSYEQYF	TGTGCCAGCAGCTTAACTAACCCAGCGGGAGTATCCTCCTACGAGCAGTACTTC	-	TRBV7-8	TRBJ2-7	TRBD2
CASSPKTSGTYEQYF	TGTGCCAGCTCACCAAAGACTAGCGGGACCTACGAGCAGTACTTC	-	TRBV18	TRBJ2-7	TRBD2
CASSECGGNADTQYF	TGCGCCAGCAGTGAGTGCGGGGGGAACGCAGATACGCAGTATTTT	-	TRBV10-1	TRBJ2-3	TRBD2
CASSFGGGGGTEAFF	TGTGCCAGCAGCTTCGGGGGGGGAGGCGGTACTGAAGCTTTCTTT	-	TRBV7-2	TRBJ1-1	-
CASSLTGVNPYEQYF	TGCGCCAGCAGCTTGACGGGGGTAAACCCCTACGAGCAGTACTTC	many	TRBV5-1	TRBJ2-7	-
CASSPRTGVHTEAFF	TGTGCCAGCAGCCCTAGGACAGGGGTTCACACTGAAGCTTTCTTT	-	TRBV7-2	TRBJ1-1	TRBD1
CASRNRGEAFF	TGTGCCAGCAGGAACAGGGGCGAGGCTTTCTTT	-	TRBV7-8	TRBJ1-1	TRBD1
CATSTPAGQWPEAFF	TGTGCCACCAGCACTCCCGCGGGACAGTGGCCTGAAGCTTTCTTT	once	TRBV15	TRBJ1-1	TRBD1
CASSSSGREYEQYF	TGTGCCAGCAGTTCCTCGGGTAGAGAGTACGAGCAGTACTTC	-	TRBV28	TRBJ2-7	-
CASSVGGVGLSGNTIYF	TGTGCCAGCAGCGTAGGTGGGGTGGGACTCTCTGGAAACACCATATATTTT	-	TRBV9	TRBJ1-3	-
CASSHETGTNSPLHF	TGTGCCAGCAGCCACGAGACAGGGACTAATTCACCCCTCCACTTT	-	TRBV3-1/TRBV3-2	TRBJ1-6	TRBD1
CASSTGVNYGYTF	TGTGCCAGTAGTACAGGGGTCAACTATGGCTACACCTTC	-	TRBV19	TRBJ1-2	-
CASSLRGPTNEKLFF	TGTGCCAGCAGCCTCAGGGGACCAACTAATGAAAAACTGTTTTTT	-	TRBV11-2	TRBJ1-4	-
CASSTRQGAVYNEQFF	TGTGCCAGCAGCACCCGACAGGGGGCGGTTTACAATGAGCAGTTCTTC	-	TRBV3-1/TRBV3-2	TRBJ2-1	TRBD1
CASSPPGQGNTEAFF	TGTGCCAGCAGTCCTCCGGGACAGGGGAACACTGAAGCTTTCTTT	-	TRBV28	TRBJ1-1	TRBD1
CASSPLPGGGEAKNIQYF	TGTGCCAGCTCACCGCTCCCCGGGGGGGGTGAGGCCAAAAACATTCAGTACTTC	-	TRBV18	TRBJ2-4	TRBD2
CASSLGLVGTDTQYF	TGCGCCAGCAGCCTAGGACTAGTCGGCACAGATACGCAGTATTTT	-	TRBV4-3	TRBJ2-3	TRBD2
CASSSPGTGDYEQYF	TGTGCCAGCAGCTCGCCCGGGACAGGGGACTACGAGCAGTACTTC	-	TRBV28	TRBJ2-7	TRBD1
CASSYDRYGEKLFF	TGTGCCAGCAGTTACGACAGATATGGAGAAAAACTGTTTTTT	-	TRBV6-5	TRBJ1-4	-
CASSMNPGQVGEQYF	TGTGCCAGCAGCATGAACCCAGGACAGGTGGGTGAGCAGTACTTC	-	TRBV9	TRBJ2-7	TRBD1
CATSSLTGSGYTF	TGTGCCACCAGCAGTCTCACAGGGTCTGGCTACACCTTC	-	TRBV15	TRBJ1-2	-
CASSVGQGRSPLHF	TGTGCCAGTAGTGTGGGACAGGGACGATCACCCCTCCACTTT	many	TRBV19	TRBJ1-6	TRBD1
CASLGGDYGYTF	TGTGCCAGCTTGGGAGGGGACTATGGCTACACCTTC	-	TRBV9	TRBJ1-2	-
CAISESQANDEQYF	TGTGCCATCAGTGAGTCTCAGGCGAATGACGAGCAGTACTTC	-	TRBV10-3	TRBJ2-7	-
CASRDGQGLDEKLFF	TGTGCCAGCAGAGACGGACAGGGGTTGGATGAAAAACTGTTTTTT	-	TRBV25-1	TRBJ1-4	TRBD1
CASSPGGSYGYTF	TGTGCCAGCTCACCAGGCGGAAGCTATGGCTACACCTTC	-	TRBV18	TRBJ1-2	-
CACAPGTGYGNTIYF	TGTGCCTGCGCCCCCGGGACAGGGTATGGAAACACCATATATTTT	-	TRBV30	TRBJ1-3	TRBD1
CASSLDRGFGNTIYF	TGCGCCAGCAGCTTGGACAGGGGATTCGGGAACACCATATATTTT	-	TRBV5-1	TRBJ1-3	TRBD1
CASSPQGYEQYF	TGTGCCAGCAGTCCACAGGGTTACGAGCAGTACTTC	-	TRBV6-5	TRBJ2-7	-
CAISESQGGLLTF	TGTGCCATCAGTGAGTCGCAGGGGGGCCTTTTAACCTTC	-	TRBV10-3	TRBJ1-2	TRBD1
CASSPQGNTIYF	TGTGCCAGCAGCCCCCAGGGAAACACCATATATTTT	-	TRBV11-2	TRBJ1-3	-
CASSFSPTDTQYF	TGTGCCAGCAGCTTTTCCCCCACAGATACGCAGTATTTT	once	TRBV27	TRBJ2-3	-
CATAGTGFSPLHF	TGTGCCACCGCCGGGACAGGGTTTTCACCCCTCCACTTT	-	TRBV27	TRBJ1-6	TRBD1
CASSLGSSNYGYTF	TGTGCCAGCAGCTTAGGCAGTTCTAACTATGGCTACACCTTC	-	TRBV13	TRBJ1-2	-
CASSYRVGDSPLHF	TGCGCCAGCAGCTACAGGGTTGGAGATTCACCCCTCCACTTT	-	TRBV5-1	TRBJ1-6	-
CASSQENSPEAFF	TGCGCCAGCAGCCAAGAAAACAGCCCCGAAGCTTTCTTT	-	TRBV4-1	TRBJ1-1	-
CASSLLTGAYEQYF	TGTGCCAGCAGCCTCTTGACGGGGGCCTACGAGCAGTACTTC	once	TRBV5-6	TRBJ2-7	-
CASTTGGTTNEKLFF	TGTGCCAGTACCACAGGGGGCACAACTAATGAAAAACTGTTTTTT	-	TRBV19	TRBJ1-4	TRBD1
CASSEIAGGLFPNEQFF	TGCGCCAGCAGTGAGATAGCGGGAGGGCTTTTTCCGAATGAGCAGTTCTTC	-	TRBV10-1	TRBJ2-1	TRBD2
CATSDGSGGSYEQYF	TGTGCCACCAGTGATGGTAGCGGAGGATCCTACGAGCAGTACTTC	-	TRBV24-1	TRBJ2-7	-
CAWSVAGTANTEAFF	TGTGCCTGGAGTGTGGCCGGGACAGCGAACACTGAAGCTTTCTTT	-	TRBV30	TRBJ1-1	TRBD1